This paragraph reports one T cell receptor (beta chain). Its target is not known. With 60 Vbeta and 13 Jbeta primers, the PCR was carried out. TCRdb's copy holds only in-frame clones and misses some; the assay was immunoSEQ multiplex PCR. This table has 95,000 to 150,000 clones, 60% to 85% appearing once. Germline CDR1 SGHTA, CDR2 FQGTGA. The CDR3 contains 16 residues. V lost 5 bases and J lost 3; bases outside the gene matches: 10. The sample originates from a study of cytomegalovirus exposure and HLA in healthy donors. Findings and caveats of the study: It was likely that a cluster of highly shared sequence variants was a sequencing artifact. For TCR beta chains, V- and J-gene trimming was later linked to a missense DCLRE1C variant. There were over 150 TCR beta chains listed as cytomegalovirus-associated. The productive fraction for most TCR beta V segments was about 90% or about 30% in an earlier analysis.

Specimen: PBMCs. The J gene is TRBJ2-3, the V gene TRBV7-3; 8 positions match TRBD2. This clonotype was obtained from a middle-aged woman in good health and CMV-seropositive. As DNA, the CDR3 is TGTGCCAGCAGCCTCACCGGGGGGGGCCGGACAGATACGCAGTATTTT. Protein product: CASSLTGGGRTDTQYF.